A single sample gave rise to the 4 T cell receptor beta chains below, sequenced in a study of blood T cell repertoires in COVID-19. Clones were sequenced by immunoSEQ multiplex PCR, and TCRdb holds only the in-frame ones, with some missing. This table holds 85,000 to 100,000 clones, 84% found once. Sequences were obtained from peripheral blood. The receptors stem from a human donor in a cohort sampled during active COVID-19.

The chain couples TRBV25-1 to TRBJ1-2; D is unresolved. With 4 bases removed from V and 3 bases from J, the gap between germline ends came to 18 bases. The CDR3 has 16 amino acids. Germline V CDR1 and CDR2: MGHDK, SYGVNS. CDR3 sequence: CASSATAGMGDYGYTF. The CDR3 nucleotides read TGTGCCAGCAGTGCGACCGCCGGTATGGGAGACTATGGCTACACCTTC.

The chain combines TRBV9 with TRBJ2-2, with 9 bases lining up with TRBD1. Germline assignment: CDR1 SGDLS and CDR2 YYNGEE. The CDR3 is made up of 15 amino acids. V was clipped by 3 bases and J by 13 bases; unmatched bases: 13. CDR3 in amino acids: CASSAGQGTPGGLFF. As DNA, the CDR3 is TGTGCCAGCAGCGCCGGACAGGGGACCCCGGGAGGGCTGTTTTTT.

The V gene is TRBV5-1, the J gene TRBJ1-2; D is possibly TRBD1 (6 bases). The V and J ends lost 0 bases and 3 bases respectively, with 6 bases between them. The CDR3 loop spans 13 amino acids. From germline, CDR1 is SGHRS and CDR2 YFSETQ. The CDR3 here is CASSLDRDYGYTF. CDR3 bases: TGCGCCAGCAGCTTGGACAGGGACTATGGCTACACCTTC.

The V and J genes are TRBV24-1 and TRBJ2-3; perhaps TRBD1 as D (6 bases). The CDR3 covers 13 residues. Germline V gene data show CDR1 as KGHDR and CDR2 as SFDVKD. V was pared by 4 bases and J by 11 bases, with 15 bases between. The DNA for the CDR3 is TGTGCCACCAGTGAATTCAGGGGAGTGGGGCAGTATTTT. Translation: CATSEFRGVGQYF.